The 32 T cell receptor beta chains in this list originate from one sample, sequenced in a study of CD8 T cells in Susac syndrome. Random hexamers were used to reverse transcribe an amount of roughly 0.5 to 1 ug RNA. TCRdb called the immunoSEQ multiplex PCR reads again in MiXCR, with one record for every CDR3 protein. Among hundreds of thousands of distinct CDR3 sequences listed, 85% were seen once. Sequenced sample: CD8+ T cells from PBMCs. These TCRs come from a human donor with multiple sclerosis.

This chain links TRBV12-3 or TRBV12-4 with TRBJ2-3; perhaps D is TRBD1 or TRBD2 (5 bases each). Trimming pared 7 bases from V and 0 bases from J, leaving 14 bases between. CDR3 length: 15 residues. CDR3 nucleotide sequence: TGTGCCAGCACCCCTGGGACGACTAGCACAGATACGCAGTATTTT. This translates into CASTPGTTSTDTQYF.

CDR3 coding DNA: TGCAGTGCTAGAGATCGGGCAGGCGATAGCACAGATACGCAGTATTTT. Its translation: CSARDRAGDSTDTQYF. The rearrangement uses TRBV20-1 and TRBJ2-3; D not certain. CDR3 length: 16 amino acids. V lost 0 bases, J lost 0 bases, and 13 bases lay in between. Germline V gene data show CDR1 as DFQATT and CDR2 as SNEGSKA (reference sequence).

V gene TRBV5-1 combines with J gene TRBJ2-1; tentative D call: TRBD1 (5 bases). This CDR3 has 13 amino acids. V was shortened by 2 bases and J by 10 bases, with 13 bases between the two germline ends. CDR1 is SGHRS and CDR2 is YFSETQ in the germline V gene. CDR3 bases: TGCGCCAGCAGCTTCAGGGAATCAAACGAGCAGTTCTTC. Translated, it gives CASSFRESNEQFF.

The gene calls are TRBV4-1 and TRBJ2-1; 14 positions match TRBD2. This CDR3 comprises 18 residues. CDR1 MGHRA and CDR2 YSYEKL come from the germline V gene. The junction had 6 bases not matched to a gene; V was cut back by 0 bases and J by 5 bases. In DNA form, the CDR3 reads TGCGCCAGCAGCCAAGAGAGACCGGGACTAGCGGGGGACAATGAGCAGTTCTTC. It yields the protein CASSQERPGLAGDNEQFF.

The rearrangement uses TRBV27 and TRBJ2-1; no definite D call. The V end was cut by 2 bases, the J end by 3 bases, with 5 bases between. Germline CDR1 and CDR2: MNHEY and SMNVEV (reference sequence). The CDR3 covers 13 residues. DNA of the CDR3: TGTGCCAGCAGTTTAATCCGCTACAATGAGCAGTTCTTC. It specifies CASSLIRYNEQFF.

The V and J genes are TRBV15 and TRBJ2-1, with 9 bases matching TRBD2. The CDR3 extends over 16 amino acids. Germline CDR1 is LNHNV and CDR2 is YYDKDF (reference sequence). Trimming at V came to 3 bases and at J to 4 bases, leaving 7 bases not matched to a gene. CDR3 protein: CATSSPPTSGYNEQFF. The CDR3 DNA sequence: TGTGCCACCAGCAGCCCTCCGACTAGCGGATACAATGAGCAGTTCTTC. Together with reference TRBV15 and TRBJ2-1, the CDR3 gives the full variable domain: DAMVIQNPRYQVTQFGKPVTLSCSQTLNHNVMYWYQQKSSQAPKLLFHYYDKDFNNEADTPDNFQSRRPNTSFCFLDIRSPGLGDTAMYLCATSSPPTSGYNEQFFGPGTRLTVL.

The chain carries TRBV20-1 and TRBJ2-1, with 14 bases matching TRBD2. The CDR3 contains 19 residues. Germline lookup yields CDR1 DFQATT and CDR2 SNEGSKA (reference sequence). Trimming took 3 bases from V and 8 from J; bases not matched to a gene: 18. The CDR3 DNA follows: TGCAGTGCTAGTGAGATGGGACTAGCGGGGGCCAGCCTTGTGGATGAGCAGTTCTTC. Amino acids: CSASEMGLAGASLVDEQFF.

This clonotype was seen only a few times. CDR3 DNA sequence: TGTGCCAGCAGTAAAGGACTCTTCACAGATACGCAGTATTTT. This translates into CASSKGLFTDTQYF. The rearrangement joins TRBV6-1 to TRBJ2-3, with D perhaps matching TRBD2 (5 bases). The CDR3 covers 14 residues. The V end lost 5 bases, the J end lost 2 bases, and 11 bases lay between the germline ends. Germline lookup yields CDR1 MNHNS and CDR2 SASEGT.

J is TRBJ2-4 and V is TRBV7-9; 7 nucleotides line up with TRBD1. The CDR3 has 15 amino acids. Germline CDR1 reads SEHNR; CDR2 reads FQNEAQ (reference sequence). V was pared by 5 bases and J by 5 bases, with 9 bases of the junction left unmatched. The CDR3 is CASSGKQGIENIQYF. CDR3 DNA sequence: TGTGCCAGCAGCGGGAAACAGGGGATCGAAAACATTCAGTACTTC.

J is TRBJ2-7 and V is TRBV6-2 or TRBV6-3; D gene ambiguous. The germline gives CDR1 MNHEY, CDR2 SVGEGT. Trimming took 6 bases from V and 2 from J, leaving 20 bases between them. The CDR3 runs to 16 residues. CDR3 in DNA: TGTGCCAGCAGCTACCCCCAGGCGATCCGGACCTACGAGCAGTACTTC. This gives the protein CASSYPQAIRTYEQYF.

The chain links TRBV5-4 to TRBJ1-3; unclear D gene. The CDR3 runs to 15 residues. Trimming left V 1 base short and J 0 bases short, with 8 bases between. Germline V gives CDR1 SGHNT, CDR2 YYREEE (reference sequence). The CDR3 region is CASSLLPFSGNTIYF. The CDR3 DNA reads TGTGCCAGCAGCTTGTTACCGTTCTCTGGAAACACCATATATTTT.

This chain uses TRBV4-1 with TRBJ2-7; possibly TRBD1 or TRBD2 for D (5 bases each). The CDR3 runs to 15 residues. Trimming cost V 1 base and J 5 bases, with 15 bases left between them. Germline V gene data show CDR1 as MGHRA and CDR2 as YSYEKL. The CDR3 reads CASSQGGLGVNEQYF. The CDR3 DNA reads TGCGCCAGCAGCCAAGGAGGGCTAGGGGTCAACGAGCAGTACTTC.

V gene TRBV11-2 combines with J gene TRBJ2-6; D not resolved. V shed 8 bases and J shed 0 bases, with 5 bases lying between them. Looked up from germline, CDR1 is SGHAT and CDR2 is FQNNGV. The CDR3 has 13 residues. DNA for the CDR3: TGTGCCAGCGCGGTCTCTGGGGCCAACGTCCTGACTTTC. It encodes CASAVSGANVLTF.

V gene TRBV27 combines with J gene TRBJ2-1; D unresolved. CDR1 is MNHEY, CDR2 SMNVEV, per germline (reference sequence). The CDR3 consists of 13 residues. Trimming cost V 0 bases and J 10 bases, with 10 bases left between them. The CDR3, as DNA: TGTGCCAGCAGTTTATCCCGGAGTCGGGAGCAGTTCTTC. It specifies CASSLSRSREQFF.

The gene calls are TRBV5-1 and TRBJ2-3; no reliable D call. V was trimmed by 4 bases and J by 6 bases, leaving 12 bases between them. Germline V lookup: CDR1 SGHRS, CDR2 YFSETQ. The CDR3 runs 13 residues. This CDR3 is CASSPRKLDTQYF. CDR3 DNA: TGCGCCAGCAGCCCAAGGAAGCTGGATACGCAGTATTTT.

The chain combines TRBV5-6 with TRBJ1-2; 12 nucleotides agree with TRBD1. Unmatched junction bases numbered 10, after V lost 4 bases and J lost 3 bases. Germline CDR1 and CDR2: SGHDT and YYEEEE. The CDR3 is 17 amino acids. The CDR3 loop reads CASSHTGTGGFDYGYTF. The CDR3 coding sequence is TGTGCCAGCAGCCACACCGGGACAGGGGGCTTTGACTATGGCTACACCTTC.

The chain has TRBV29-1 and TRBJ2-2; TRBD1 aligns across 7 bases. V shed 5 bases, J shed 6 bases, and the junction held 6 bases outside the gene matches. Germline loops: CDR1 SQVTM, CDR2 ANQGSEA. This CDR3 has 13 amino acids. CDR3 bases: TGCAGCGTTATGACAGGGCTTGCCGGGGAGCTGTTTTTT. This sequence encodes CSVMTGLAGELFF.

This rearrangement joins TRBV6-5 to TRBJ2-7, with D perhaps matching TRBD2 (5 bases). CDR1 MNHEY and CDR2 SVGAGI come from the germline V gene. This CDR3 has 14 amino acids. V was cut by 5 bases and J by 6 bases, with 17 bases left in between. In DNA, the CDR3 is TGTGCCAGCAGTGAGGGCAGCCTGATCGGCGAGCAGTACTTC. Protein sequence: CASSEGSLIGEQYF.

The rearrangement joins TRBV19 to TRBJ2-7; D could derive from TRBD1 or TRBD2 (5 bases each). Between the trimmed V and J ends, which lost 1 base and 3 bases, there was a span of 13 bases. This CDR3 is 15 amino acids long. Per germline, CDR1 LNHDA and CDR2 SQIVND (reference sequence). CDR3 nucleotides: TGTGCCAGTAGTATAGGCCGGGGCCCAGGCTACGAGCAGTACTTC. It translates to CASSIGRGPGYEQYF.

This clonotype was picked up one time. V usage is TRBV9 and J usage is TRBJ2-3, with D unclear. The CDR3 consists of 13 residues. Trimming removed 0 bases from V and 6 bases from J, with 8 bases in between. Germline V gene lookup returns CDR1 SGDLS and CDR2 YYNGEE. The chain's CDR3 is CASSVGDADTQYF. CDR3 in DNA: TGTGCCAGCAGCGTAGGGGATGCGGATACGCAGTATTTT.

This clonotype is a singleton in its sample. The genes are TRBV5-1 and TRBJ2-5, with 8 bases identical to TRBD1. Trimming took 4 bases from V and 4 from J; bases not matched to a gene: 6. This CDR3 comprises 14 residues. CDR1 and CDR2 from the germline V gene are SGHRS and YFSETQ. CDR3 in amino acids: CASSPGQGPETQYF. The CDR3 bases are TGCGCCAGCAGCCCTGGACAGGGCCCAGAGACCCAGTACTTC.

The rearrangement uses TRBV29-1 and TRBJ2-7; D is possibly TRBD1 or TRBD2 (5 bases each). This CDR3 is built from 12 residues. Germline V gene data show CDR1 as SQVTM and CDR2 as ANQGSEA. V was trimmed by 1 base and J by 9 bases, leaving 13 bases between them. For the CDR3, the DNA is TGCAGCGTTGAAGGGGTTAGGGACGGGCAGTACTTC. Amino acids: CSVEGVRDGQYF.

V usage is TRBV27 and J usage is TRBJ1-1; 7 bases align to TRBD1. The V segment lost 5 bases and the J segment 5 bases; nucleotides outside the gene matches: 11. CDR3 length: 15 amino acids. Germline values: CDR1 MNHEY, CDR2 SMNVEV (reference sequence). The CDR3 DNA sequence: TGTGCCAGCAGTCTGACAGGGACAAGTGGAACTGAAGCTTTCTTT. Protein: CASSLTGTSGTEAFF.

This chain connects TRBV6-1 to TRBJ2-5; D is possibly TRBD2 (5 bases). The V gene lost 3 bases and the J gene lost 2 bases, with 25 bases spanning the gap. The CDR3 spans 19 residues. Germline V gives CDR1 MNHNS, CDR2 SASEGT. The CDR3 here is CASSDLGSAEQKIQETQYF. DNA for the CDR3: TGTGCCAGCAGTGACCTGGGGAGCGCTGAGCAGAAGATTCAAGAGACCCAGTACTTC.

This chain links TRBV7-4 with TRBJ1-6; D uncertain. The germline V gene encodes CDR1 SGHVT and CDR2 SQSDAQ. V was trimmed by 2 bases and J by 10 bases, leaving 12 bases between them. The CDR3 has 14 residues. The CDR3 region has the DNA TGTGCCAGCAGCTTACTCGGGGTCGGCTCACCCCTCCACTTT. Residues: CASSLLGVGSPLHF.

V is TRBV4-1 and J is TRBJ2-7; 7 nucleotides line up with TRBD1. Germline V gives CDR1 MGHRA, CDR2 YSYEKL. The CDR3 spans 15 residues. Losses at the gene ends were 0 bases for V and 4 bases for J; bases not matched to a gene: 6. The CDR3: CASSQEATGLYEQYF. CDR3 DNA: TGCGCCAGCAGCCAAGAGGCGACAGGGTTATACGAGCAGTACTTC.

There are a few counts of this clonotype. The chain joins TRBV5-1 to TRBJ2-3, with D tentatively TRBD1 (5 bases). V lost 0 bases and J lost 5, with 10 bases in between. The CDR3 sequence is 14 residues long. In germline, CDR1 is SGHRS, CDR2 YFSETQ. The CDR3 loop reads CASSLVRVEDTQYF. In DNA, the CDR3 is TGCGCCAGCAGCTTGGTCAGGGTGGAAGATACGCAGTATTTT.

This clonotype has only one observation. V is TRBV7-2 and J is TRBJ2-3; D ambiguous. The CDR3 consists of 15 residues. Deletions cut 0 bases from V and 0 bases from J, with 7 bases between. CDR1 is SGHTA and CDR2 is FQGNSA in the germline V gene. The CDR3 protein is CASSLAHRSTDTQYF. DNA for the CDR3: TGTGCCAGCAGCTTAGCGCACAGAAGCACAGATACGCAGTATTTT.

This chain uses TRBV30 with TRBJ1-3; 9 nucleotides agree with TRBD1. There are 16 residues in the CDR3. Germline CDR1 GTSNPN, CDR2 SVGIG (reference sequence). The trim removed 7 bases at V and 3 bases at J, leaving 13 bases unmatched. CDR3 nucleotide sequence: TGTGCCTTGGGCCGGGACAGGGAAGCTTTTGGAAACACCATATATTTT. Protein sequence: CALGRDREAFGNTIYF.

The CDR3 reads CASRRVAGSEQFF. DNA of the CDR3: TGTGCCAGCCGGCGGGTAGCGGGAAGTGAGCAGTTCTTC. The genes are TRBV6-5 and TRBJ2-1; TRBD2 matches at 8 bases. Trimming cost V 8 bases and J 9 bases; bases outside gene matches: 9. This CDR3 has 13 residues. Germline assignment: CDR1 MNHEY and CDR2 SVGAGI.

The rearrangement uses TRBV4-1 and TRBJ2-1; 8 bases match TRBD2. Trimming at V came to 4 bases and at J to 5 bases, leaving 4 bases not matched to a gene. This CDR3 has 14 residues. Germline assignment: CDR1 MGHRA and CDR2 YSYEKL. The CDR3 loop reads CASSRGLGNNEQFF. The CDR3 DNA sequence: TGCGCCAGCAGCCGGGGACTAGGGAACAATGAGCAGTTCTTC.

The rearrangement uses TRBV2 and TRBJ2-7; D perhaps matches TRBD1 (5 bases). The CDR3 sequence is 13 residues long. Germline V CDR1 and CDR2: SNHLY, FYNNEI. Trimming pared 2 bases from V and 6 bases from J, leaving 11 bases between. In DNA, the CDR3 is TGTGCCAGCAGTGAATACCCAGACAGCGAGCAGTACTTC. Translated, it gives CASSEYPDSEQYF.